A selection of T cell receptor beta chains follows, all from one sample in a study of T cell responses to AZD1222 COVID-19 vaccine. Clones were sequenced by immunoSEQ multiplex PCR, and TCRdb holds only the in-frame ones, with some missing. The sample consists of about 110,000 clones, roughly 87% of them appearing once. Here the sequenced sample was peripheral blood, taken on day 0 of AZD1222 vaccination. These receptors were taken from an adult in good health. CDR3s include the opening cysteine and the closing phenylalanine or tryptophan. The D gene is left open where the match is weak. Part of the rows lack a size; the others show once, few, many or a class for expanded clones.

.	TRBJ1-5	TRBD1	TRBV6-5	TGTGCCGCCGGGGACAGGCGGAATCAGCCCCAGCATTTT	CAAGDRRNQPQHF
.	TRBJ2-7	.	TRBV4-2	TGTGCCAGCAGCCAAGTTTGGGACTCCTCCTACGAGCAGTACTTC	CASSQVWDSSYEQYF
.	TRBJ2-7	TRBD2	TRBV3-1/TRBV3-2	TGTGCCAGCAGCCAAGACCGGCTAGCGGGGACCGAGCAGTACTTC	CASSQDRLAGTEQYF
.	TRBJ1-4	TRBD1	TRBV18	TGTGCCAGCTCACGACAGGGGACAACTAATGAAAAACTGTTTTTT	CASSRQGTTNEKLFF
.	TRBJ1-5	.	TRBV6-5	TGTGCCAGCAGGGCGGCCGCTATACCTAATCAGCCCCAGCATTTT	CASRAAAIPNQPQHF
.	TRBJ2-7	.	TRBV2	TGTGCCAGCAGTGGAGGGGCGCTGGCCTACGAGCAGTACTTC	CASSGGALAYEQYF
.	TRBJ2-6	.	TRBV9	TGTGCCAGCAGCGTTCCTGGACCGTCCGGGGCCAACGTCCTGACTTTC	CASSVPGPSGANVLTF
.	TRBJ2-3	TRBD2	TRBV6-2/TRBV6-3	TGTGCCAGCAGCCAGCGGGGTAGGAAGAGGGATACGCAGTATTTT	CASSQRGRKRDTQYF
few	TRBJ1-1	.	TRBV11-2	TGTGCCAGCAGCTTAGATCCGGGTGGCCCTGAAGCTTTCTTT	CASSLDPGGPEAFF
.	TRBJ2-7	.	TRBV5-1	TGCGCCAGCAGCTTGGAATCCCGGACAGTATCCTACGAGCAGTACTTC	CASSLESRTVSYEQYF
.	TRBJ2-3	TRBD2	TRBV7-6	TGTGCCAGCAGCGCACTAAGCGGGGGTAGCACAGATACGCAGTATTTT	CASSALSGGSTDTQYF
.	TRBJ1-4	.	TRBV19	TGTGCCAGTAGTCCACAGGGCGGTGGTGAAAAACTGTTTTTT	CASSPQGGGEKLFF
.	TRBJ1-2	TRBD1	TRBV5-6	TGTGCCAGCAGCTCCTTCCCGACAGGGAACGCATATGGCTACACCTTC	CASSSFPTGNAYGYTF
few	TRBJ1-4	.	TRBV5-6	TGTGCCAGCAGCCGTATTGCGGAAAATAATGAAAAACTGTTTTTT	CASSRIAENNEKLFF
.	TRBJ1-3	.	TRBV10-2	TGCGCCAGCAGTGAGACAGGGTCTGGAAACACCATATATTTT	CASSETGSGNTIYF
.	TRBJ2-3	TRBD2	TRBV6-5	TGTGCCAGCAGAAGCCTAGCGGACGGGTTAGATACGCAGTATTTT	CASRSLADGLDTQYF
.	TRBJ2-1	TRBD1	TRBV19	TGTGCCAGTCGCGGGACAGGGTACCCCTGGGATGAGCAGTTCTTC	CASRGTGYPWDEQFF
few	TRBJ1-1	.	TRBV7-3	TGTGCCAGCAGCCCCGAGTCGAACACTGAAGCTTTCTTT	CASSPESNTEAFF
.	TRBJ1-5	.	TRBV28	TGTGCCAGCAGCCCCGGGAGCCCCGTTAAGCATTTT	CASSPGSPVKHF
.	TRBJ2-7	.	TRBV19	TGTGCCAGTAGTATCCAGGGTGATGGACACGAGCAGTACTTC	CASSIQGDGHEQYF
.	TRBJ2-1	.	TRBV18	TGTGCCAGCTCACCAGGCAGGGGAAAGGGATACAATGAGCAGTTCTTC	CASSPGRGKGYNEQFF
.	TRBJ2-2	TRBD1	TRBV19	TGTGCCAGTAGTACGCCGGGACAGGGACAGGCCGGGGAGCTGTTTTTT	CASSTPGQGQAGELFF
.	TRBJ2-1	TRBD2	TRBV28	TGTGCCAGCAGTTTTCGCGGGAGCTCCTACAATGAGCAGTTCTTC	CASSFRGSSYNEQFF
.	TRBJ1-2	.	TRBV7-2	TGTGCCAGGGGGGGAGGGTATGGCTACACCTTC	CARGGGYGYTF
.	TRBJ2-1	.	TRBV4-1	TGCGCCAGCAGCCAAGATTTAGGGGCTCAGCCAAATGAGCAGTTCTTC	CASSQDLGAQPNEQFF
.	TRBJ2-7	.	TRBV27	TGTGCCAGCAGACCCCAAACTGACCCCCCTCAGCAGTACTTC	CASRPQTDPPQQYF
.	TRBJ1-1	.	TRBV2	TGTGCCAGCAGTCGGAGCAGGTTATACACTGAAGCTTTCTTT	CASSRSRLYTEAFF
once	TRBJ2-1	.	TRBV28	TGTGCCAGCAGGACGGACAGTTTTGCGGGAGTCTCCTACAATGAGCAGTTCTTC	CASRTDSFAGVSYNEQFF
few	TRBJ1-4	.	TRBV5-1	TGCGCCAGCAGCTTGGTGGTAGGAGCAACTAATGAAAAACTGTTTTTT	CASSLVVGATNEKLFF